This T cell receptor (beta chain) was identified in a study of blood T cell repertoires in COVID-19. Study in general: The origin of the acute and convalescent COVID-19 samples was the United States, Italy and Spain. Nucleic acid was either cDNA or gDNA, and it came from T cells, B-cell-depleted T cells, or PBMCs.

Authors' methods: Reference gene primer amplification in the assay estimated nucleated cell counts. The assay was immunoSEQ multiplex PCR, and TCRdb's table has in-frame clones only and misses some. V and J calls and clone size are copied from that table; D and trimming were computed from the DNA. The data hold 95,000 to 100,000 clones, with 85% observed a single time. The CDR3 is 15 amino acids. From germline, CDR1 is SEHNR and CDR2 FQNEAQ (reference sequence). V trimming: 1 base; J trimming: 4 bases; junction bases outside the gene matches: 7. The chain is built from TRBV7-9 and TRBJ2-7; the match to TRBD1 covers 7 bases. The sequencing input was peripheral blood. This TCR was sampled from a woman aged 70 to 79 with active or convalescent COVID-19. The CDR3 reads CASSLVNLGQYEQYF. In nucleotides, the CDR3 is TGTGCCAGCAGCTTAGTAAATCTGGGACAGTACGAGCAGTACTTC.